This T cell receptor beta chain came from a study of regulatory T cells in long-lasting Graves disease. The wider study: Newly diagnosed Graves' patients had under 3 months of antithyroid drugs.

Library construction for TCR beta used iRepertoire HTBI primers and Arm-PCR of CDR3 regions. In TCRdb, the multiplex PCR reads were re-called with MiXCR into one record per CDR3 protein. The repertoire consists of about 320,000 distinct CDR3 sequences, with 18% occurring once and the leading ten covering more than 30%. Germline CDR1 is MDHEN and CDR2 is SYDVKM. CDR3 length: 16 residues. Trimming shortened V by 7 bases and J by 0 bases, and 13 bases separated the two germline ends. There are many counts of this clonotype. The target antigen is unknown. The time point: newly diagnosed GD, antithyroid drugs for less than 3 months. The TCR library was made from RNA that had been extracted from PBMCs in TRIzol. Peripheral blood, about 8.8 milliliters of it, was drawn into EDTA tubes. Study findings and constraints: Persistent disease was characterized by preferential usage of TRBV28, TRBJ1-2 and TRBJ2-5. A greater number of public clonotypes (around 3,000) was shared by persistent patients than by new patients (just over 950).

The chain carries TRBV28 and TRBJ2-6; weak D call: TRBD1 (6 bases). This TCR came from a female donor with Graves disease. The material was peripheral blood mononuclear cells (PBMCs), obtained at new diagnosis, from a patient treated with antithyroid drugs. The CDR3 loop reads CASTPDRSSGANVLTF. The CDR3 nucleotides are TGTGCCAGCACCCCGGACAGAAGCTCTGGGGCCAACGTCCTGACTTTC.